Presented here are 12 T cell receptor beta chains from one specimen sequenced in a study of breast tumors, draining lymph nodes, adjacent tissues. Each CDR3 protein gets one entry after TCRdb re-called the multiplex PCR reads with MiXCR. The table shows roughly 14,000 distinct CDR3 sequences, with 40% to 50% occurring only once. Sequenced material: tumor-adjacent breast tissue. The receptor source for this set is a female donor with breast cancer. Some clones in this sample may be carry-over from other donors' samples.

The sample holds a few counts of this clonotype. The chain is built from TRBV7-2 and TRBJ2-7; 12 bases map to TRBD1. From germline, CDR1 is SGHTA and CDR2 FQGNSA. The trim removed 5 bases at V and 7 bases at J, leaving 12 bases unmatched. The CDR3 spans 16 residues. As DNA, the CDR3 is TGTGCCAGCAGCCGTCCACGGGGACAGGGGGCGCGGGAGCAGTACTTC. Translated, it gives CASSRPRGQGAREQYF.

The chain uses TRBV6-4 and TRBJ2-7; TRBD2 aligns across 12 bases. CDR1 and CDR2 (germline): MRHNA, SNTAGT. After removal of 6 bases from V and 5 bases from J, the junction contained 5 bases not matched to a gene. The CDR3 loop spans 14 amino acids. CDR3 sequence: CASSLTSGGNEQYF. For the CDR3, the DNA is TGTGCCAGCAGCCTGACTAGCGGGGGAAACGAGCAGTACTTC.

The chain has TRBV9 and TRBJ2-2; 8 bases align to TRBD2. Germline CDR1 SGDLS, CDR2 YYNGEE. The length of the CDR3 is 18 residues. V trimming: 4 bases; J trimming: 0 bases; junction bases outside the gene matches: 11. Here the CDR3 reads CASSSLRGGLSNTGELFF. The CDR3, as DNA: TGTGCCAGCAGCTCCCTCCGGGGGGGGCTATCGAACACCGGGGAGCTGTTTTTT.

This clonotype has ten or more counts. The chain uses TRBV10-2 and TRBJ1-2; 7 bases map to TRBD1. Germline CDR1 is WSHSY and CDR2 is SAAADI. The CDR3 consists of 13 residues. After removal of 5 bases from V and 3 bases from J, the junction contained 3 bases not matched to a gene. CDR3 nucleotide sequence: TGCGCCAGCAGTCGACAGGGTGACTATGGCTACACCTTC. Its translation is CASSRQGDYGYTF.

This clonotype has a single count. The genes are TRBV28 and TRBJ2-1; 15 bases line up with TRBD2. The CDR3 has 16 amino acids. Germline V gene lookup returns CDR1 MDHEN and CDR2 SYDVKM. V shed 6 bases, J shed 7 bases, and the junction held 7 bases outside the gene matches. The CDR3 loop reads CASSPWTSGRGNEQFF. The CDR3 nucleotides read TGTGCCAGCAGCCCATGGACTAGCGGGAGGGGAAATGAGCAGTTCTTC.

This clonotype was seen repeatedly, ten times or more. The chain has TRBV30 and TRBJ2-5; no definite D call. The CDR3 contains 14 residues. Germline V gene sequence: CDR1 GTSNPN, CDR2 SVGIG (reference sequence). V gave up 2 bases and J gave up 1 base, with 11 bases separating them. The CDR3 DNA sequence: TGTGCCTGGAGTCCCATTTTCGGCCAAGAGACCCAGTACTTC. Encoded protein: CAWSPIFGQETQYF.

The gene calls are TRBV6-1 and TRBJ2-7, with 7 bases lining up with TRBD1. V trimming: 3 bases; J trimming: 5 bases; junction bases outside the gene matches: 7. Germline CDR1 is MNHNS and CDR2 is SASEGT. The CDR3 is made up of 14 amino acids. The CDR3 reads CASSDRGQSNEQYF. CDR3 DNA: TGTGCCAGCAGTGATAGGGGACAGAGCAACGAGCAGTACTTC.

The table lists this clonotype with many counts. The chain has TRBV28 and TRBJ1-4; D unclear. The length of the CDR3 is 14 residues. Trimming took 3 bases from V and 5 from J, leaving 10 bases between them. Germline loops: CDR1 MDHEN, CDR2 SYDVKM. The CDR3: CASSLRPGNEKLFF. In nucleotides, the CDR3 is TGTGCCAGCAGTTTGCGGCCGGGAAATGAAAAACTGTTTTTT.

This clonotype is deemed medium-sized. The rearrangement links TRBV11-3 to TRBJ2-2; 11 positions agree with TRBD1. From germline, CDR1 is SGHNT and CDR2 YENEEA. This CDR3 contains 17 residues. Trimming took 5 bases from V and 7 from J; bases not matched to a gene: 12. CDR3 DNA: TGTGCCAGCAGCCCCCCGGGGACAGGGGGTCGAGGCGGGGAGCTGTTTTTT. This translates into CASSPPGTGGRGGELFF.

The V call is TRBV6-1, the J call TRBJ1-4; D is undetermined. This CDR3 comprises 14 residues. Germline CDR1 MNHNS, CDR2 SASEGT. Between the trimmed V and J ends, which lost 4 bases and 8 bases, there was a span of 14 bases. In nucleotides, the CDR3 is TGTGCCAGCAGTGCGACTAGCGGGAGAGAAAAACTGTTTTTT. Protein: CASSATSGREKLFF.

As to this clonotype: A read error is possible here, since a much larger clone lies one base away. The chain combines TRBV7-9 with TRBJ2-1; 9 nucleotides match TRBD2. The CDR3 has 18 residues. V lost 4 bases and J lost 0; bases outside the gene matches: 10. Germline loops: CDR1 SEHNR, CDR2 FQNEAQ (reference sequence). CDR3 sequence (DNA): TGTGCCAGCAGCTCCTCCAGCGGGAGGCCCAGCTCCTACAATGAGCAGTTCTTC. Translating it yields CASSSSSGRPSSYNEQFF.

This clonotype was counted at least ten times. The chain links TRBV4-2 to TRBJ2-1; D is unresolved. Germline V gives CDR1 LGHNA, CDR2 YNFKEQ. Trimming stripped 0 bases from V and 7 bases from J, with 7 bases between. The CDR3 covers 13 residues. In nucleotides, the CDR3 is TGTGCCAGCAGCCAAGAGCCTAGAAATGAGCAGTTCTTC. Translating it yields CASSQEPRNEQFF.